The rows below give T cell receptor beta chains drawn from one sample of a study of CD8 T cells in Susac syndrome. TCRdb ran MiXCR on the immunoSEQ multiplex PCR reads and lists one entry per CDR3 protein. The sample has roughly 120,000 distinct CDR3 sequences; about 95% are singletons. The sample consisted of CD4+ T cells from PBMCs. The receptors stem from a human donor with multiple sclerosis. Each CDR3 is given with its conserved first and last residue. The D gene is left open where the match is weak. Only part of the rows carry a size: once, few, many, or a class if the clone is expanded.

d_gene,v_gene,abundance,len,j_gene,CDR3nt,CDR3aa
TRBD1,TRBV6-5,NA,13,TRBJ1-1,TGTGCCAGCAGCTCATCGGACAGGGGCGAAGCTTTCTTT,CASSSSDRGEAFF
NA,TRBV27,NA,15,TRBJ2-3,TGTGCCAGCAGTCCAACTAGCCGTAGCACAGATACGCAGTATTTT,CASSPTSRSTDTQYF
NA,TRBV25-1,NA,16,TRBJ1-1,TGTGCCAGCAGTGAAGACGAGGGACAAGGGAACACTGAAGCTTTCTTT,CASSEDEGQGNTEAFF
TRBD1,TRBV20-1,NA,10,TRBJ1-2,TGCAGTGCCACGACAGGGCTTCACACCTTC,CSATTGLHTF
TRBD2,TRBV20-1,NA,21,TRBJ2-5,TGCAGTGCTAGAGGGTGGGGCAGAGGGGCTCGTAGCGGGGGGGCCCAAGAGACCCAGTACTTC,CSARGWGRGARSGGAQETQYF
TRBD2,TRBV15,NA,17,TRBJ2-5,TGTGCCACCAGCCCCGGGAGGCAAGCGGGAGTCCAAGAGACCCAGTACTTC,CATSPGRQAGVQETQYF
TRBD1,TRBV7-2,NA,14,TRBJ1-4,TGTGCCAGCAGCCCTCGACAGGGGTGGGAAAAACTGTTTTTT,CASSPRQGWEKLFF
TRBD1,TRBV19,NA,14,TRBJ2-7,TGTGCCAGTAGTTCCCGGGACAGGAGTTACGAGCAGTACTTC,CASSSRDRSYEQYF
NA,TRBV5-1,NA,13,TRBJ1-1,TGCGCCAGCAGCTTGGCCGGGGGGGCTGAAGCTTTCTTT,CASSLAGGAEAFF
NA,TRBV30,once,15,TRBJ1-5,TGTGCCTGGAGTGCCGACTGGGCGAGCAATCAGCCCCAGCATTTT,CAWSADWASNQPQHF
NA,TRBV10-2,NA,16,TRBJ2-1,TGCGCCAGCAGTGAGCTCGGACTGAGCTCCTACAATGAGCAGTTCTTC,CASSELGLSSYNEQFF
TRBD1,TRBV7-3,once,15,TRBJ2-3,TGTGCCAGCAGCCAATCGACAGGGAGCACAGATACGCAGTATTTT,CASSQSTGSTDTQYF
NA,TRBV14,NA,17,TRBJ1-2,TGTGCCAGCAGCCGAACCTTCGTCCAGGGGACAAACTATGGCTACACCTTC,CASSRTFVQGTNYGYTF
NA,TRBV20-1,NA,13,TRBJ1-1,TGCAGTGCTAGAGACAGGTTGAACACTGAAGCTTTCTTT,CSARDRLNTEAFF
TRBD1,TRBV5-1,NA,15,TRBJ2-1,TGCGCCAGCAGCCCTCGGACAGGGTCCTACAATGAGCAGTTCTTC,CASSPRTGSYNEQFF
NA,TRBV4-2,NA,15,TRBJ2-1,TGTGCCAGCACTTCCCGGGGGTCCTCCTACAATGAGCAGTTCTTC,CASTSRGSSYNEQFF
NA,TRBV18,NA,16,TRBJ1-1,TGTGCCAGCTCACCACCAGGGACGGCAAGGAACACTGAAGCTTTCTTT,CASSPPGTARNTEAFF
NA,TRBV5-1,NA,14,TRBJ2-5,TGCGCCAGCAGCTTGGCCGGAAGCAAGGAGACCCAGTACTTC,CASSLAGSKETQYF
NA,TRBV30,NA,14,TRBJ1-5,TGTGCCTGGAGTGTACAAGCAGGGAGCCAGCCCCAGCATTTT,CAWSVQAGSQPQHF
NA,TRBV7-2,NA,15,TRBJ2-1,TGTGCCAGCAGCTTTCGGGGGAGCTCCTACAATGAGCAGTTCTTC,CASSFRGSSYNEQFF
NA,TRBV7-9,NA,14,TRBJ1-1,TGTGCCAGCAGCGACCGGGGGCGCGGCACTGAAGCTTTCTTT,CASSDRGRGTEAFF
NA,TRBV20-1,NA,16,TRBJ2-2,TGCAGTGCTAGAGGTCGCCGGGCAGGGAACACCGGGGAGCTGTTTTTT,CSARGRRAGNTGELFF
TRBD1,TRBV5-1,NA,11,TRBJ2-1,TGCGCCAGCAGCCATGAGACAGGGCCGTTCTTC,CASSHETGPFF
NA,TRBV12-3/TRBV12-4,NA,13,TRBJ2-1,TGTGCCAGCACCTCCAGGTCCTACAATGAGCAGTTCTTC,CASTSRSYNEQFF
NA,TRBV5-1,NA,14,TRBJ1-2,TGCGCCAGCAGCTTGGAAGGAAGCGACGATGGCTACACCTTC,CASSLEGSDDGYTF
TRBD2,TRBV30,NA,15,TRBJ2-1,TGTGCCTGGAGTGTTTTGACTAGCGGTTACAATGAGCAGTTCTTC,CAWSVLTSGYNEQFF
NA,TRBV18,NA,13,TRBJ2-7,TGTGCCAGCTCCCCAGGACCCGGCTACGAGCAGTACTTC,CASSPGPGYEQYF
NA,TRBV2,NA,17,TRBJ2-2,TGTGCCAGCAAAGGGGGACACGCAACTCCGAACACCGGGGAGCTGTTTTTT,CASKGGHATPNTGELFF
NA,TRBV5-1,NA,13,TRBJ2-1,TGCGCCAGTGAACCGGTAGGGGGGGATGAGCAGTTCTTC,CASEPVGGDEQFF
NA,TRBV6-5,few,11,TRBJ1-1,TGTGCCAGCACGGGGGGCACTGAAGCTTTCTTT,CASTGGTEAFF
TRBD1,TRBV3-1,NA,14,TRBJ1-1,TGTGCCAGCACCACCCAGGGGGCGCACACTGAAGCTTTCTTT,CASTTQGAHTEAFF
NA,TRBV18,NA,13,TRBJ1-2,TGTGCCAGCGCGATCACAAAAGACTATGGCTACACCTTC,CASAITKDYGYTF
NA,TRBV5-8,once,14,TRBJ2-7,TGTGCCAGCAGCCTTGACCGGAGGTCCTACGAGCAGTACTTC,CASSLDRRSYEQYF
TRBD2,TRBV5-4,NA,14,TRBJ2-1,TGTGCCAGCACCCTACTAGCGGAGGGCAATGAGCAGTTCTTC,CASTLLAEGNEQFF
NA,TRBV6-6,NA,13,TRBJ1-1,TGTGCCAGCAGACCCGCAACGAACACTGAAGCTTTCTTT,CASRPATNTEAFF
TRBD1,TRBV4-3,NA,17,TRBJ2-7,TGCGCCAGCAGCCAAAAACGCGGACAGGGTCGCTCCTCCGAGCAGTACTTC,CASSQKRGQGRSSEQYF
NA,TRBV18,once,13,TRBJ1-1,TGTGCCAGCCGAGTGGGTATGAACACTGAAGCTTTCTTT,CASRVGMNTEAFF
NA,TRBV11-2,NA,14,TRBJ1-1,TGTGCCAGCAGCTTAGATCCGGGTCCGACTGAAGCTTTCTTT,CASSLDPGPTEAFF
NA,TRBV29-1,NA,14,TRBJ2-7,TGCAGCGTTGAAGGGACCGCCTTCTCCTACGAGCAGTACTTC,CSVEGTAFSYEQYF
NA,TRBV30,NA,17,TRBJ1-1,TGTGCCTGGAGTTCCGGGACTTCTAATTTTATGAACACTGAAGCTTTCTTT,CAWSSGTSNFMNTEAFF
NA,TRBV12-3/TRBV12-4,NA,12,TRBJ1-6,TGTGCCAGCAGTTTTGGTAATTCACCCCTCCACTTT,CASSFGNSPLHF
NA,TRBV30,NA,12,TRBJ1-2,TGTGCCTGGAGGGGGGTTCAGTATGGCTACACCTTC,CAWRGVQYGYTF
NA,TRBV7-2,NA,14,TRBJ2-4,TGTGCCAGCAGTCTCACTAGCGCAGGGGACATTCAGTACTTC,CASSLTSAGDIQYF
NA,TRBV7-2,NA,15,TRBJ1-5,TGTGCCAGCGGTCTGGTCGGGGCGGGCAATCAGCCCCAGCATTTT,CASGLVGAGNQPQHF
NA,TRBV7-6,few,12,TRBJ1-4,TGTGCCAGCAGCCCCGGAGGCGAAAAACTGTTTTTT,CASSPGGEKLFF
TRBD2,TRBV2,NA,14,TRBJ2-1,TGTGCCAGCAAGCGTAGCGGGAGGGGAAATGAGCAGTTCTTC,CASKRSGRGNEQFF
TRBD2,TRBV27,NA,17,TRBJ2-1,TGTGCCAGCAGTTTATGGGGGTCTAGCGGATCCTACAATGAGCAGTTCTTC,CASSLWGSSGSYNEQFF
NA,TRBV9,NA,15,TRBJ2-7,TGTGCCAGCAGCGTAGGGAATAGCGGCTCCTACGAGCAGTACTTC,CASSVGNSGSYEQYF